This paragraph covers one T cell receptor beta chain sequence. Per the study methods: Estimated nucleated cell counts came from reference gene primer amplification. The table came from immunoSEQ multiplex PCR; TCRdb's copy has only in-frame clones and leaves some out. V and J calls and clone size follow that table, whereas D and trimming were derived from the DNA. The sample gives 160,000 or so clones, around 81% of which show up once; around 6% is in the top ten. Participants spanned ages about 18 to 95 years and resided in 20 to 30 US areas. Cohort allocation depended upon clinical history that participants reported. In Cohort 3, a recovered donor had either two negative PCRs, clearance, or symptom resolution. The record originates from a study of blood T cell repertoires in COVID-19. Sequencing used PBMCs or T cells enriched from blood (not recorded which). The clonotype was recovered from a man aged 35 to 55 who had recovered from COVID-19.

As DNA, the CDR3 is TGCGCCAGCAGCCAAGATCCGGAGGGGGGGTATGGGAGTGAAAAACTGTTTTTT. Translating it yields CASSQDPEGGYGSEKLFF. The chain uses TRBV4-1 and TRBJ1-4, with D possibly matching TRBD1 (6 bases). V shed 0 bases and J shed 7 bases, with 21 bases lying between them. Germline V lookup: CDR1 MGHRA, CDR2 YSYEKL. The CDR3 spans 18 residues.